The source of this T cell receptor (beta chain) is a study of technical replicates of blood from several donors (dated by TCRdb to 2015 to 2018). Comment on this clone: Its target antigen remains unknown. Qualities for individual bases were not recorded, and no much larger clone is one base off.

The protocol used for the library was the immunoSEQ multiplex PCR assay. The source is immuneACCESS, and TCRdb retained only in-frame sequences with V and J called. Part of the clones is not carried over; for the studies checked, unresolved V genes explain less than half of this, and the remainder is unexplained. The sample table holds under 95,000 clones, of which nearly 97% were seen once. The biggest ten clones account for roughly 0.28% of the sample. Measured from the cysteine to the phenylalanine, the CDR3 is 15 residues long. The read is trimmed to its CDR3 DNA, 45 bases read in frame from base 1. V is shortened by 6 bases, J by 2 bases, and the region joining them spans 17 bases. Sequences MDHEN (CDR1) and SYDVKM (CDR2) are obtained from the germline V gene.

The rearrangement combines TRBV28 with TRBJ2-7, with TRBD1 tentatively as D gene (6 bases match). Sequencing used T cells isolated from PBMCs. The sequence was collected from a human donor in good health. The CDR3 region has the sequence CASRPNGGPTYEQYF. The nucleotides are TGTGCCAGCAGACCCAATGGGGGCCCCACCTACGAGCAGTACTTC.